The 24 T cell receptor beta chains below were found in one sample sequenced in a study of CD8 T cells in Susac syndrome. RNA, at about 0.45 to 1 ug, was reverse transcribed with random hexamers. TCRdb redid the calling of the immunoSEQ multiplex PCR reads with MiXCR, one entry per CDR3 protein. Here the sample spans approximately 160,000 distinct CDR3 sequences, about 96% being singletons. The sample comprised CD4+ T cells from PBMCs. These TCRs come from a human donor with Susac syndrome.

The V call is TRBV28, the J call TRBJ2-1; TRBD2 aligns across 10 bases. Per germline, CDR1 MDHEN and CDR2 SYDVKM. V lost 7 bases, J lost 8 bases, and 8 bases stayed unmatched. CDR3 length equals 14 residues. The CDR3 nucleotides are TGTGCCAGCACGGCAGCGGGAGGGCGGGATGAGCAGTTCTTC. Protein: CASTAAGGRDEQFF. Together with reference TRBV28 and TRBJ2-1, the CDR3 gives the full variable domain: DVKVTQSSRYLVKRTGEKVFLECVQDMDHENMFWYRQDPGLGLRLIYFSYDVKMKEKGDIPEGYSVSREKKERFSLILESASTNQTSMYLCASTAAGGRDEQFFGPGTRLTVL.

The gene calls are TRBV4-3 and TRBJ2-1, with a weak D call TRBD2 (6 bases). CDR3 size: 13 residues. Per the germline V gene, CDR1 is LGHNA and CDR2 is YSLEER. Trimming shortened V by 0 bases and J by 9 bases, and 9 bases separated the two germline ends. The CDR3 loop reads CASSQDTAGEQFF. The CDR3 nucleotides are TGCGCCAGCAGCCAAGATACAGCGGGTGAGCAGTTCTTC.

This clonotype was recorded once. V is TRBV7-2 and J is TRBJ2-2; no firm D call. V was clipped by 1 base and J by 4 bases, with 7 bases between them. Per germline, CDR1 SGHTA and CDR2 FQGNSA. CDR3 length: 14 residues. The chain's CDR3 is CASSLEAFTGELFF. As DNA, the CDR3 is TGTGCCAGCAGCTTAGAGGCCTTCACCGGGGAGCTGTTTTTT.

The chain has TRBV29-1 and TRBJ1-1; D not certain. Germline V lookup: CDR1 SQVTM, CDR2 ANQGSEA. This CDR3 spans 12 amino acids. The ends were cut back, 4 bases at V and 1 base at J, with 7 bases in the middle. The CDR3, as DNA: TGCAGCGTTGTACGGGGGAACACTGAAGCTTTCTTT. It codes for CSVVRGNTEAFF.

The gene calls are TRBV6-2 or TRBV6-3 and TRBJ2-7; TRBD1 aligns across 8 bases. The CDR3 has 12 residues. Unmatched junction bases numbered 0, after V lost 5 bases and J lost 3 bases. Per the germline V gene, CDR1 is MNHEY and CDR2 is SVGEGT. CDR3 region: CASSDRGYEQYV. CDR3 in DNA: TGTGCCAGCAGTGACAGGGGCTACGAGCAGTACGTC.

CDR3 residues: CSAQSGGITYGYTF. The CDR3 region has the DNA TGCAGTGCTCAATCAGGAGGGATCACCTATGGCTACACCTTC. V is TRBV20-1 and J is TRBJ1-2; D not certain. This CDR3 region has 14 residues. The V gene lost 5 bases and the J gene lost 4 bases, with 17 bases spanning the gap. Per germline, CDR1 DFQATT and CDR2 SNEGSKA (reference sequence).

The chain recombines TRBV7-9 with TRBJ2-1; 7 nucleotides line up with TRBD2. J lost 4 bases, V lost 1 base, and 4 bases had no gene match. Germline CDR1 is SEHNR and CDR2 is FQNEAQ (reference sequence). CDR3 size: 15 residues. For the CDR3, the DNA is TGTGCCAGCAGCTTAGGCGGGAGCGGATACAATGAGCAGTTCTTC. Translating gives CASSLGGSGYNEQFF.

This chain joins TRBV9 and TRBJ2-7, with 11 bases matching TRBD1. Germline CDR1 reads SGDLS; CDR2 reads YYNGEE. Losses at the gene ends were 4 bases for V and 3 bases for J; bases not matched to a gene: 6. The CDR3 covers 15 residues. The CDR3 DNA reads TGTGCCAGCAGCCTCGGACAGGGGGCGGGCTACGAGCAGTACTTC. As protein: CASSLGQGAGYEQYF.

This clonotype has a handful of counts. V is TRBV6-2 or TRBV6-3 and J is TRBJ1-5; weak D call: TRBD1 (6 bases). The CDR3 runs to 14 residues. In germline, CDR1 is MNHEY, CDR2 SVGEGT. V was trimmed by 4 bases and J by 6 bases, leaving 13 bases between them. CDR3: CASSLNRVGQPQHF. For the CDR3, the DNA is TGTGCCAGCAGTTTGAACAGGGTTGGTCAGCCCCAGCATTTT.

V usage is TRBV5-6 and J usage is TRBJ1-2, with TRBD1 as a possible D gene (6 bases). V was clipped by 4 bases and J by 4 bases, with 20 bases between them. This CDR3 has 16 residues. Germline V gene sequence: CDR1 SGHDT, CDR2 YYEEEE. CDR3 region: CASSRGQMLSLYGYTF. In nucleotides, the CDR3 is TGTGCCAGCAGCCGTGGACAGATGCTTTCACTCTATGGCTACACCTTC. Full variable domain (outside the CDR3, taken from reference TRBV5-6 and TRBJ1-2): DAGVTQSPTHLIKTRGQQVTLRCSPKSGHDTVSWYQQALGQGPQFIFQYYEEEERQRGNFPDRFSGHQFPNYSSELNVNALLLGDSALYLCASSRGQMLSLYGYTFGSGTRLTVV.

The gene calls are TRBV6-2 or TRBV6-3 and TRBJ2-1, with TRBD2 matching over 15 bases. V lost 5 bases and J lost 9; bases outside the gene matches: 2. The CDR3 sequence is 14 residues long. CDR1 is MNHEY and CDR2 is SVGEGT in the germline V gene. CDR3: CASSGLAGGREQFF. The CDR3 DNA is TGTGCCAGCAGTGGACTAGCGGGAGGGCGTGAGCAGTTCTTC.

The chain employs TRBV4-3 and TRBJ2-1; D is perhaps TRBD1 (5 bases). CDR3 length: 15 residues. V was clipped by 0 bases and J by 6 bases, with 12 bases between them. CDR1 is LGHNA and CDR2 is YSLEER in the germline V gene. The CDR3, as DNA: TGCGCCAGCAGCCAAGATCCAGGGCAGAGCAATGAGCAGTTCTTC. It codes for CASSQDPGQSNEQFF.

V usage is TRBV11-1 and J usage is TRBJ2-1; no definite D call. The germline CDR1 and CDR2 sequences are SGHAT and FQDESV (reference sequence). Trimming pared 7 bases from V and 0 bases from J, leaving 13 bases between. The CDR3 runs 15 residues. The CDR3 bases are TGTGCCAGCACCTTGGACCTGAGCTCCTACAATGAGCAGTTCTTC. It yields the protein CASTLDLSSYNEQFF.

This chain connects TRBV30 to TRBJ1-1, with TRBD1 identical over 8 bases. The CDR3 has 13 residues. J was trimmed by 3 bases and V by 0 bases; bases with no gene match: 0. Germline values: CDR1 GTSNPN, CDR2 SVGIG (reference sequence). DNA for the CDR3: TGTGCCTGGAGTGTACAGGGGGACACTGAAGCTTTCTTT. The encoded protein is CAWSVQGDTEAFF.

The chain joins TRBV11-2 to TRBJ2-5, with TRBD2 as a possible D gene (5 bases). The CDR3 totals 12 residues. V was shortened by 5 bases and J by 5 bases, with 9 bases between the two germline ends. Germline V gene data show CDR1 as SGHAT and CDR2 as FQNNGV. In nucleotides, the CDR3 is TGTGCCAGCAGCAGGGTAGCGGAGACCCAGTACTTC. It encodes CASSRVAETQYF.

The CDR3 protein is CASSERASGGSYNEQFF. CDR3 sequence (DNA): TGTGCCAGCAGTGAAAGGGCTAGCGGGGGGTCCTACAATGAGCAGTTCTTC. The rearrangement joins TRBV2 to TRBJ2-1, with TRBD2 matching 11 bases. This CDR3 contains 17 residues. Germline V CDR1 and CDR2: SNHLY, FYNNEI. V shed 2 bases, J shed 1 base, and the junction held 4 bases outside the gene matches.

This chain connects TRBV9 to TRBJ2-2; D is tentatively TRBD1 or TRBD2 (5 bases each). Germline CDR1 is SGDLS and CDR2 is YYNGEE. The CDR3 covers 14 residues. Between the trimmed V and J ends, which lost 3 bases and 2 bases, there was a span of 8 bases. The CDR3 protein is CASSAGTNTGELFF. For the CDR3, the DNA is TGTGCCAGCAGCGCCGGGACCAACACCGGGGAGCTGTTTTTT.

This chain links TRBV5-4 with TRBJ1-2; 8 nucleotides line up with TRBD1. CDR3 length equals 14 residues. Germline V gene sequence: CDR1 SGHNT, CDR2 YYREEE (reference sequence). Unmatched junction bases numbered 4, after V lost 4 bases and J lost 2 bases. CDR3 amino acids: CASSPDRGNYGYTF. The CDR3 DNA sequence: TGTGCCAGCAGCCCAGACAGGGGAAACTATGGCTACACCTTC. The variable domain in full, with the rest retrieved from reference TRBV5-4 and TRBJ1-2, is ETGVTQSPTHLIKTRGQQVTLRCSSQSGHNTVSWYQQALGQGPQFIFQYYREEENGRGNFPPRFSGLQFPNYSSELNVNALELDDSALYLCASSPDRGNYGYTFGSGTRLTVV.

The chain employs TRBV10-3 and TRBJ1-1; D gene ambiguous. The ends were cut back, 6 bases at V and 4 bases at J, with 9 bases in the middle. CDR3 size: 12 residues. Germline V gene sequence: CDR1 ENHRY, CDR2 SYGVKD. CDR3 protein: CAISERSTEAFF. CDR3 nucleotide sequence: TGTGCCATCAGCGAACGGAGCACTGAAGCTTTCTTT.

The chain carries TRBV7-2 and TRBJ1-2; a weak D match, TRBD1 (6 bases). Germline CDR1 and CDR2: SGHTA and FQGNSA. The V and J ends lost 2 bases and 5 bases respectively, with 12 bases between them. This CDR3 spans 14 amino acids. The CDR3 protein is CASSLRGQFYGYTF. The CDR3 DNA follows: TGTGCCAGCAGCTTACGAGGACAGTTTTATGGCTACACCTTC.

The chain recombines TRBV29-1 with TRBJ2-5; D gene unclear. Trimming cost V 2 bases and J 5 bases, with 6 bases left between them. This CDR3 contains 11 residues. Looked up from germline, CDR1 is SQVTM and CDR2 is ANQGSEA. The CDR3 bases are TGCAGCGTTGAATGGTGGGAGACCCAGTACTTC. Its protein is CSVEWWETQYF.

A few counts support this clonotype. The V gene is TRBV5-1, the J gene TRBJ2-5; no clear D. V was pared by 0 bases and J by 4 bases, with 10 bases between. Looked up from germline, CDR1 is SGHRS and CDR2 is YFSETQ. This CDR3 spans 14 amino acids. The CDR3 sequence: CASSLGVARETQYF. The CDR3 DNA reads as TGCGCCAGCAGCTTGGGCGTCGCGAGAGAGACCCAGTACTTC.

The genes are TRBV4-3 and TRBJ2-7; TRBD1 matches at 7 bases. Trimming took 7 bases from V and 4 from J; bases not matched to a gene: 10. CDR1 LGHNA and CDR2 YSLEER come from the germline V gene. This CDR3 is 14 amino acids long. For the CDR3, the DNA is TGCGCCAGCACCCCCGGGACAGAGCTTTACGAGCAGTACGTC. Translation gives CASTPGTELYEQYV.

The CDR3 coding sequence is TGTGCCAGCAGTGAAGCGATGCCCACAATGGAGGGCAATGAGCAGTTCTTC. Translating gives CASSEAMPTMEGNEQFF. The gene calls are TRBV2 and TRBJ2-1; perhaps TRBD2 as D (6 bases). The V end was cut by 0 bases, the J end by 6 bases, with 18 bases between. CDR1 SNHLY and CDR2 FYNNEI come from the germline V gene. CDR3 size: 17 residues. The full variable domain, its missing parts supplied by reference TRBV2 and TRBJ2-1, is EPEVTQTPSHQVTQMGQEVILRCVPISNHLYFYWYRQILGQKVEFLVSFYNNEISEKSEIFDDQFSVERPDGSNFTLKIRSTKLEDSAMYFCASSEAMPTMEGNEQFFGPGTRLTVL.